Listed here are 18 T cell receptor beta chains from one sample, sequenced in a study of blood T cell repertoires in COVID-19. The repertoire was sequenced with immunoSEQ multiplex PCR; TCRdb's copy has only in-frame clones and lacks some. The sample shows 180,000 or so clones, 88% of them seen only once. What was sequenced was peripheral blood. The receptors originated from a man aged 18 to 30 with active or convalescent COVID-19.

This clone was recorded a few times. V usage is TRBV19 and J usage is TRBJ1-4; D gene ambiguous. CDR1 and CDR2 from the germline V gene are LNHDA and SQIVND (reference sequence). The CDR3 consists of 14 residues. The V and J ends lost 4 bases and 5 bases respectively, with 11 bases between them. The CDR3 loop is CASSRDGENEKLFF. CDR3 sequence (DNA): TGTGCCAGTAGTAGGGATGGGGAGAATGAAAAACTGTTTTTT.

V usage is TRBV7-8 and J usage is TRBJ1-1; the D gene is possibly TRBD1 (5 bases). This CDR3 comprises 16 residues. Germline assignment: CDR1 SGHVS and CDR2 FQNEAQ. The V gene lost 2 bases and the J gene lost 5 bases, with 18 bases spanning the gap. The CDR3 here is CASSLILGEAWTEAFF. Written as DNA, the CDR3 is TGTGCCAGCAGCTTAATTTTGGGGGAGGCGTGGACTGAAGCTTTCTTT.

The chain carries TRBV7-9 and TRBJ1-1, with a weak D call TRBD1 (6 bases). V was shortened by 1 base and J by 6 bases, with 12 bases between the two germline ends. Germline V CDR1 and CDR2: SEHNR, FQNEAQ (reference sequence). This CDR3 contains 14 residues. This CDR3 is CASSLEGEGAEAFF. The CDR3 region has the DNA TGTGCCAGCAGCTTAGAAGGAGAGGGGGCTGAAGCTTTCTTT.

V gene TRBV4-2 combines with J gene TRBJ1-5; 7 bases map to TRBD1. Germline lookup yields CDR1 LGHNA and CDR2 YNFKEQ. Losses at the gene ends were 0 bases for V and 0 bases for J; bases not matched to a gene: 2. This CDR3 comprises 16 residues. The CDR3 DNA reads TGTGCCAGCAGCCAAGAGCAGGGGGTTAGCAATCAGCCCCAGCATTTT. As protein: CASSQEQGVSNQPQHF.

The chain joins TRBV7-9 to TRBJ2-3; 7 bases line up with TRBD1. The germline CDR1 and CDR2 sequences are SEHNR and FQNEAQ (reference sequence). The CDR3 length is 15 residues. With V trimmed by 3 bases and J by 1 base, 4 bases remained unmatched. In nucleotides, the CDR3 is TGTGCCAGCAGCTTTTTCCAGGGGGGCACAGATACGCAGTATTTT. Amino acids: CASSFFQGGTDTQYF.

This chain joins TRBV30 and TRBJ1-1, with unresolved D. CDR1 and CDR2 (germline): GTSNPN, SVGIG (reference sequence). Trimming left V 1 base short and J 0 bases short, with 6 bases between. The CDR3 length is 13 residues. CDR3 coding DNA: TGTGCCTGGAGTGGGAGTATGAACACTGAAGCTTTCTTT. It yields the protein CAWSGSMNTEAFF. Full variable domain (remainder filled in from reference TRBV30 and TRBJ1-1): SQTIHQWPATLVQPVGSPLSLECTVEGTSNPNLYWYRQAAGRGLQLLFYSVGIGQISSEVPQNLSASRPQDRQFILSSKKLLLSDSGFYLCAWSGSMNTEAFFGQGTRLTVV.

This clone has only one observation. This sequence joins TRBV27 and TRBJ1-4; D is undetermined. Germline loops: CDR1 MNHEY, CDR2 SMNVEV (reference sequence). The CDR3 runs to 13 residues. V gave up 0 bases and J gave up 7 bases, with 6 bases separating them. The CDR3 nucleotides are TGTGCCAGCAGTTTATCGAGGAGTGAAAAACTGTTTTTT. As protein: CASSLSRSEKLFF.

A single count supports this clone. The J gene is TRBJ1-1, the V gene TRBV4-1, with 8 bases identical to TRBD1. CDR1 is MGHRA and CDR2 is YSYEKL in the germline V gene. With V trimmed by 4 bases and J by 0 bases, 10 bases remained unmatched. CDR3 length equals 17 residues. For the CDR3, the DNA is TGCGCCAGCAGCCCTGCACTACAGGGGGAAATGAACACTGAAGCTTTCTTT. It encodes CASSPALQGEMNTEAFF.

V gene TRBV6-2 or TRBV6-3 combines with J gene TRBJ2-3; a weak D match, TRBD1 (6 bases). With 6 bases removed from V and 2 bases from J, the gap between germline ends came to 21 bases. This CDR3 is built from 17 residues. Germline CDR1 MNHEY, CDR2 SVGEGT. CDR3 amino acids: CASSLAYRDKPTDTQYF. CDR3 coding DNA: TGTGCCAGCAGCTTAGCGTACCGGGACAAGCCCACAGATACGCAGTATTTT.

The chain uses TRBV7-9 and TRBJ2-3; D possibly corresponds to TRBD2 (5 bases). This CDR3 has 14 residues. With 5 bases removed from V and 2 bases from J, the gap between germline ends came to 11 bases. CDR1 and CDR2 (germline): SEHNR, FQNEAQ (reference sequence). The CDR3, as DNA: TGTGCCAGCAGCGGAACGGGGTACACAGATACGCAGTATTTT. It is translated as CASSGTGYTDTQYF.

This chain links TRBV19 with TRBJ1-2; 8 positions agree with TRBD1. Trimming took 5 bases from V and 4 from J; bases not matched to a gene: 9. The CDR3 contains 15 residues. Germline CDR1 LNHDA, CDR2 SQIVND (reference sequence). The CDR3 sequence: CASSVRDRIIYGYTF. The CDR3, as DNA: TGTGCCAGTAGTGTTCGGGACAGGATCATCTATGGCTACACCTTC.

This clone was recorded once. The V gene is TRBV9, the J gene TRBJ2-5; D call uncertain. V lost 3 bases, J lost 5 bases, and 11 bases lay in between. CDR3 length: 13 residues. Looked up from germline, CDR1 is SGDLS and CDR2 is YYNGEE. The CDR3 protein is CASSDSRDETQYF. As DNA, the CDR3 is TGTGCCAGCAGCGATAGCCGAGACGAGACCCAGTACTTC.

The genes are TRBV6-4 and TRBJ2-3, with TRBD2 matching 15 bases. Losses at the gene ends were 4 bases for V and 4 bases for J; bases not matched to a gene: 0. This CDR3 is 15 amino acids long. CDR1 and CDR2 from the germline V gene are MRHNA and SNTAGT. CDR3 region: CASSGTSGGADTQYF. CDR3 coding DNA: TGTGCCAGCAGTGGGACTAGCGGGGGGGCAGATACGCAGTATTTT.

The table lists this clone with a count of one. DNA for the CDR3: TGTGCCAGCAGCCTTAATCTAGCGGCGGGTAATGAGCAGTTCTTC. Protein: CASSLNLAAGNEQFF. The J gene is TRBJ2-1, the V gene TRBV11-3; 7 nucleotides line up with TRBD2. The V gene's germline CDR1 is SGHNT and CDR2 YENEEA. The CDR3 sequence is 15 residues long. Germline trimming cut 5 bases from V and 7 bases from J; bases unmatched to any gene: 11.

The CDR3 DNA sequence: TGTGCCAGCAGCGAGGGGGCAGGGGTCAACACCGGGGAGCTGTTTTTT. This sequence encodes CASSEGAGVNTGELFF. The chain couples TRBV2 to TRBJ2-2; 7 bases line up with TRBD1. CDR1 and CDR2 from the germline V gene are SNHLY and FYNNEI. There are 16 residues in the CDR3. V shed 6 bases and J 2 bases; nucleotides not matched to a gene: 9.

The chain uses TRBV5-1 and TRBJ2-1, with TRBD2 identical over 12 bases. The CDR3 length is 17 residues. Losses at the gene ends were 3 bases for V and 1 base for J; bases not matched to a gene: 5. From germline, CDR1 is SGHRS and CDR2 YFSETQ. CDR3 bases: TGCGCCAGCAGCTCCCTAGCGGGAGGGGGGTCCTACAATGAGCAGTTCTTC. Translated: CASSSLAGGGSYNEQFF. Complete variable domain (other parts from reference TRBV5-1 and TRBJ2-1): KAGVTQTPRYLIKTRGQQVTLSCSPISGHRSVSWYQQTPGQGLQFLFEYFSETQRNKGNFPGRFSGRQFSNSRSEMNVSTLELGDSALYLCASSSLAGGGSYNEQFFGPGTRLTVL.

The rearrangement links TRBV2 to TRBJ2-7; 10 bases are shared with TRBD2. The CDR3 is 15 residues long. Trimming cost V 2 bases and J 2 bases; bases outside gene matches: 3. The germline V gene has CDR1 SNHLY and CDR2 FYNNEI. The CDR3 loop reads CASSERTSGTYEQYF. DNA of the CDR3: TGTGCCAGCAGTGAACGGACTAGCGGTACCTACGAGCAGTACTTC.

The rearrangement joins TRBV2 to TRBJ1-3; D ambiguous. The CDR3 consists of 11 residues. Germline V lookup: CDR1 SNHLY, CDR2 FYNNEI. The V end was cut by 8 bases, the J end by 4 bases, with 6 bases between. CDR3 sequence: CASSQGNTIYF. DNA for the CDR3: TGTGCCAGCTCCCAAGGAAACACCATATATTTT.